The source of this TCR beta chain is a study of blood T cell repertoires in COVID-19. About the research overall: COVID-19 samples from acute and convalescent phases originated in the United States, Italy and Spain.

Participants were aged about 18 to 90 years, lived in roughly 23 US areas, and enrolled virtually. People in the exposed group encountered a COVID-19 case within 2 weeks before entering the study. On this clone: Different DNA sequences within this sample yield the same CDR3.

Original analysis: Counts of nucleated cells, estimated from reference gene primer amplification, were obtained. Here immunoSEQ multiplex PCR was the method, and the copy in TCRdb shows in-frame clones only, minus some. That table supplies the V and J calls and clone size; D and trimming were determined from the DNA. The sample has about 370,000 clones; just over 90% are singletons. In germline, CDR1 is SGHTA, CDR2 FQGNSA. Trimming pared 5 bases from V and 2 bases from J, leaving 10 bases between. The CDR3 consists of 14 residues. The sample was PBMCs or T cells enriched from blood (not recorded which). The sequence derives from a woman aged 40 to 55 who had been exposed to COVID-19. The rearrangement uses TRBV7-2 and TRBJ1-5; weak D call: TRBD1 (5 bases). Written as DNA, the CDR3 is TGTGCCAGCAGCCCCGGGGGGGGCAATCAGCCCCAGCATTTT. This encodes CASSPGGGNQPQHF.